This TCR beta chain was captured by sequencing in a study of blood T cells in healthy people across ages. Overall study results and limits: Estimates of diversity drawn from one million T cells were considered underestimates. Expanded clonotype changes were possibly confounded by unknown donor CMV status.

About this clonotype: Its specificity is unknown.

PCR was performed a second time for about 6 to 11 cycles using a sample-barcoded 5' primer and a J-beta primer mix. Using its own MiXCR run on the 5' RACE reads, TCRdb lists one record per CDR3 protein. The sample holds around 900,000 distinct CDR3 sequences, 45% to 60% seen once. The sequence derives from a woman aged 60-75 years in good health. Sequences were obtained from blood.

The DNA for the CDR3 is TGTGCCAGCAGTTCACCCTCCGGGACTAGCGGTGACAAGCAGTACTTC. Translating it yields CASSSPSGTSGDKQYF. This rearrangement joins TRBV27 to TRBJ2-7; 11 nucleotides match TRBD2. The CDR3 contains 16 residues. The germline gives CDR1 MNHEY, CDR2 SMNVEV (reference sequence). V shed 4 bases and J 8 bases; nucleotides not matched to a gene: 13.